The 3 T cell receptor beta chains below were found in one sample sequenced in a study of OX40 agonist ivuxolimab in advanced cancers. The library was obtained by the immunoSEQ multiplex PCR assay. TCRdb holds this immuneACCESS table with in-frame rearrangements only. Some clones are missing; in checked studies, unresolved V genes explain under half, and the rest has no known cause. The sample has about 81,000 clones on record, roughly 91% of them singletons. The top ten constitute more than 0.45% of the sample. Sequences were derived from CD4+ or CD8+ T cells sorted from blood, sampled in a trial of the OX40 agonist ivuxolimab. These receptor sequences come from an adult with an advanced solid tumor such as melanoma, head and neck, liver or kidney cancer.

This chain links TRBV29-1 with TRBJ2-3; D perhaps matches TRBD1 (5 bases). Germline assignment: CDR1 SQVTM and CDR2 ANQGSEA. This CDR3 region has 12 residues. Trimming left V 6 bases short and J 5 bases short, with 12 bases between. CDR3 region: CSVGGALDTQYF. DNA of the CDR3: TGCAGCGTGGGTGGGGCCCTAGATACGCAGTATTTT.

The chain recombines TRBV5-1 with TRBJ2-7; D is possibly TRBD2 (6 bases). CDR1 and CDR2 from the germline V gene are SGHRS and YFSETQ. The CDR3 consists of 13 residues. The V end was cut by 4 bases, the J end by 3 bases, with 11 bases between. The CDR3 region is CASSEGLFYEQYF. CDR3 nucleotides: TGCGCCAGCAGCGAGGGACTGTTCTACGAGCAGTACTTC.

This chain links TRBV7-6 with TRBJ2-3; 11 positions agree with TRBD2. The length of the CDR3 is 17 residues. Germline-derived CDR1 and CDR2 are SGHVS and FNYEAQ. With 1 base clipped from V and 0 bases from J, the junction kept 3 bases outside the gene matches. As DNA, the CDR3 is TGTGCCAGCAGCTTAGGACTAGCGGGGTCTAGCACAGATACGCAGTATTTT. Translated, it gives CASSLGLAGSSTDTQYF. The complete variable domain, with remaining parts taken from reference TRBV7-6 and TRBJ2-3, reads GAGVSQSPRYKVTKRGQDVALRCDPISGHVSLYWYRQALGQGPEFLTYFNYEAQQDKSGLPNDRFSAERPEGSISTLTIQRTEQRDSAMYRCASSLGLAGSSTDTQYFGPGTRLTVL.